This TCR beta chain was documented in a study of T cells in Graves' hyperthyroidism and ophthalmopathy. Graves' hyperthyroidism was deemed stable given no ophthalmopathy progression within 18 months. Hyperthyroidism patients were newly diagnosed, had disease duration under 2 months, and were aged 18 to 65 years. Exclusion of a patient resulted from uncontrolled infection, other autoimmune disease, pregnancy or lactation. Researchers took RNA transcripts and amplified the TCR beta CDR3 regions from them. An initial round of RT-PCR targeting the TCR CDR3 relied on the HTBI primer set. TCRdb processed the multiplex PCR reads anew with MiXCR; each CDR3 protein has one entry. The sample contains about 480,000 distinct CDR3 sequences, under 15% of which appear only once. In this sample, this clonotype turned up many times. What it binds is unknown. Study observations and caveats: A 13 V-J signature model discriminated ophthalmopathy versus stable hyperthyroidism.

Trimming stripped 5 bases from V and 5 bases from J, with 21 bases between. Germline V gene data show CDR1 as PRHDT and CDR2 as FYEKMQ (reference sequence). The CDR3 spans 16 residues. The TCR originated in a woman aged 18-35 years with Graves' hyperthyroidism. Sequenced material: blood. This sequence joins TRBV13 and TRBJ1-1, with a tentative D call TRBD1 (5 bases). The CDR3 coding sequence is TGTGCCAGCAGCGAGGGGTCAGGGTTTGAGCTGACTGAAGCTTTCTTT. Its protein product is CASSEGSGFELTEAFF.